Sequencing of this T cell receptor (beta chain) was carried out in a study of patients and donors after allogeneic stem cell transplantation. TCRdb re-called the RT-PCR reads with MiXCR, one entry per CDR3 protein. The table has about 110,000 distinct CDR3 sequences, over 30% seen once; the top ten hold around 30%. Germline V gene lookup returns CDR1 SGHVS and CDR2 FNYEAQ. Trimming removed 1 base from V and 4 bases from J, with 8 bases in between. The CDR3 is made up of 13 amino acids. J is TRBJ2-7 and V is TRBV7-6; the D gene could be TRBD1 or TRBD2 (5 bases each). The material sequenced was blood, either unsorted or a sorted T cell fraction (not recorded which). The receptor was derived from a human donor who was either an allogeneic HSCT recipient or a stem cell or donor lymphocyte infusion donor (not recorded which). It is not recorded whose cells these are; they may come from a transplant donor. The CDR3 sequence: CASSLGDGYEQYF. DNA for the CDR3: TGTGCCAGCAGCTTAGGGGACGGGTACGAGCAGTACTTC.